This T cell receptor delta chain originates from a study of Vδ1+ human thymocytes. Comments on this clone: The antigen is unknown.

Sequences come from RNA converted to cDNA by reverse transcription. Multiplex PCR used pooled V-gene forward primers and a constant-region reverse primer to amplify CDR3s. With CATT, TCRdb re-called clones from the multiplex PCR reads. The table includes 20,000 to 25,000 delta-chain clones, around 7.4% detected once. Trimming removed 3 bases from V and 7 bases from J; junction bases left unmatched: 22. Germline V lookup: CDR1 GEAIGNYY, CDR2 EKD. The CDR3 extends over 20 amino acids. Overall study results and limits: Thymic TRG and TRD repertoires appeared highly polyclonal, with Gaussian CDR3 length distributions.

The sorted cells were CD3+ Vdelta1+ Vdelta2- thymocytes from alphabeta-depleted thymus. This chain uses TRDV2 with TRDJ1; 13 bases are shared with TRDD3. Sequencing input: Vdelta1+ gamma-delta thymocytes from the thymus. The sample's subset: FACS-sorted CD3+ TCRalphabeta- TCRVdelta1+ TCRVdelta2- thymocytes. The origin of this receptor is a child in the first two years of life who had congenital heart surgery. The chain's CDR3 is CACDPNLKHWGIRLYPKLIF. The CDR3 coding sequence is TGTGCCTGTGACCCTAACCTTAAACACTGGGGGATACGCCTTTATCCTAAACTCATCTTT.